The rows below give T cell receptor beta chains drawn from one sample of a study of response to subunit inactivated influenza vaccine. TCRdb itself ran the RT-PCR reads through MiXCR, one entry per CDR3 protein. The profile shows roughly 520,000 distinct CDR3 sequences, roughly 25% of them singletons. The sample consisted of CD4+ T cells sorted from PBMCs, taken more than 4 days after vaccination. The receptors come from a man between 45 and 60 years old who received an inactivated influenza vaccine. Each CDR3 is given with its conserved first and last residue. D genes are given only for firm matches. Only some rows state a clone size, as once, few, many or a class for expanded clones.

v_gene: TRBV4-3; d_gene: TRBD2; abundance: few; j_gene: TRBJ2-1; CDR3nt: TGCGCCAGCAGCCGGGGGACTAGGGGGGGGAATGAGCAGTTCTTC; CDR3aa: CASSRGTRGGNEQFF
v_gene: TRBV18; d_gene: NA; abundance: NA; j_gene: TRBJ1-1; CDR3nt: TGTGCCAGCTCCGTGGGAGGCCCCCCCACTGAAGCTTTCTTT; CDR3aa: CASSVGGPPTEAFF
v_gene: TRBV5-1; d_gene: NA; abundance: few; j_gene: TRBJ2-1; CDR3nt: TGCGCCAGCAGCCCGGACGGGGTCTACAATGAGCAGTTCTTC; CDR3aa: CASSPDGVYNEQFF
v_gene: TRBV6-1; d_gene: TRBD2; abundance: few; j_gene: TRBJ2-2; CDR3nt: TGTGCCAGCAGGACCCTAAGCGGGAGCGGAACCGGGGAGCTGTTTTTT; CDR3aa: CASRTLSGSGTGELFF
v_gene: TRBV10-3; d_gene: TRBD1; abundance: many; j_gene: TRBJ2-1; CDR3nt: TGTGCCATCAGTGGGACAGGTCAAGGGGATGAGCAGTTCTTC; CDR3aa: CAISGTGQGDEQFF
v_gene: TRBV24-1; d_gene: TRBD1; abundance: few; j_gene: TRBJ2-5; CDR3nt: TGTGCCACCAGTGATTTTGGGACAGGGGGACAAGAGACCCAGTACTTC; CDR3aa: CATSDFGTGGQETQYF
v_gene: TRBV28; d_gene: NA; abundance: NA; j_gene: TRBJ2-6; CDR3nt: TGTGCCAGCAGTTTGAAGCCGGACTTAGGTGCTGGGGCCAACGTCCTGACTTTC; CDR3aa: CASSLKPDLGAGANVLTF
v_gene: TRBV12-3/TRBV12-4; d_gene: NA; abundance: once; j_gene: TRBJ2-4; CDR3nt: TGTGCCAGCAGTTGGTCGGACATGGACATTCAGTACTTC; CDR3aa: CASSWSDMDIQYF
v_gene: TRBV7-2; d_gene: TRBD1; abundance: NA; j_gene: TRBJ2-7; CDR3nt: TGTGCCAGCAGCGCACAGGGGGCCACCTACGAGCAGTACTTC; CDR3aa: CASSAQGATYEQYF
v_gene: TRBV15; d_gene: TRBD1; abundance: few; j_gene: TRBJ1-4; CDR3nt: TGTGCCACCAGCAAGGGACAGGGTAATGAAAAACTGTTTTTT; CDR3aa: CATSKGQGNEKLFF
v_gene: TRBV4-1; d_gene: TRBD1; abundance: NA; j_gene: TRBJ1-1; CDR3nt: TGCGCCAGCAGCCAAGCCGGACAGGGACCTGAAGCTTTCTTT; CDR3aa: CASSQAGQGPEAFF
v_gene: TRBV12-3/TRBV12-4; d_gene: NA; abundance: NA; j_gene: TRBJ1-5; CDR3nt: TGTGCCAGCAGCTCAGAGGGACCCGACAGGAAGCCCCAGCATTTT; CDR3aa: CASSSEGPDRKPQHF
v_gene: TRBV6-2/TRBV6-3; d_gene: TRBD2; abundance: NA; j_gene: TRBJ2-7; CDR3nt: TGTGCCAGCAGTTACCCCATTGGGCAGACTAGCGGGGGAGTCGCCGAGCAGTACTTC; CDR3aa: CASSYPIGQTSGGVAEQYF
v_gene: TRBV7-2; d_gene: NA; abundance: NA; j_gene: TRBJ2-2; CDR3nt: TGTGCCATCCCAGCGGCGGGACAGTTCAACACCGGGGAGCTGTTTTTT; CDR3aa: CAIPAAGQFNTGELFF
v_gene: TRBV20-1; d_gene: TRBD2; abundance: NA; j_gene: TRBJ2-5; CDR3nt: TGCAGTGCTAGAGGTCTAGCGGGGGGTGAGACCCAGTACTTC; CDR3aa: CSARGLAGGETQYF
v_gene: TRBV20-1; d_gene: NA; abundance: NA; j_gene: TRBJ2-7; CDR3nt: TGCAGTGCAGCTCCCCCCCCTGTCTACGAGCAGTACTTC; CDR3aa: CSAAPPPVYEQYF
v_gene: TRBV5-1; d_gene: NA; abundance: few; j_gene: TRBJ2-2; CDR3nt: TGCGCCAGCAGTGAAGGGATGGAAACCGGGGAGCTGTTTTTT; CDR3aa: CASSEGMETGELFF
v_gene: TRBV24-1; d_gene: NA; abundance: few; j_gene: TRBJ2-7; CDR3nt: TGTGCCACCAGTGATGGGGCGACGAGCCTCTACGAGCAGTACTTC; CDR3aa: CATSDGATSLYEQYF
v_gene: TRBV28; d_gene: TRBD2; abundance: NA; j_gene: TRBJ2-1; CDR3nt: TGTGCCAGCAGTTTACCCCTACGCGGGAGGGCCAATGAGCAGTTTTTC; CDR3aa: CASSLPLRGRANEQFF
v_gene: TRBV5-1; d_gene: NA; abundance: few; j_gene: TRBJ2-1; CDR3nt: TGCGCCAGCAGCTTGGCCCTATGGTTAGTTGGCAATGAGCAGTTCTTC; CDR3aa: CASSLALWLVGNEQFF
v_gene: TRBV11-2; d_gene: TRBD1; abundance: NA; j_gene: TRBJ1-1; CDR3nt: TGTGCCAGCAGCGTCTTGGACAGGGACACTGAAGCTTTCTTT; CDR3aa: CASSVLDRDTEAFF
v_gene: TRBV10-3; d_gene: NA; abundance: few; j_gene: TRBJ1-2; CDR3nt: TGTGCCATCAGTGAGGGGTTCGGCTACACCTTC; CDR3aa: CAISEGFGYTF
v_gene: TRBV7-2; d_gene: NA; abundance: NA; j_gene: TRBJ2-1; CDR3nt: TGTGCCAGCAGCTATGGGGGGAGGTGGTTTGGGAATGAGCAGTTCTTC; CDR3aa: CASSYGGRWFGNEQFF
v_gene: TRBV5-1; d_gene: NA; abundance: NA; j_gene: TRBJ2-4; CDR3nt: TGCGCCAGCAGCCGAGATCCCGGGACGGATAACATTCAGTACTTC; CDR3aa: CASSRDPGTDNIQYF
v_gene: TRBV11-2; d_gene: TRBD1; abundance: NA; j_gene: TRBJ1-1; CDR3nt: TGTGCCAGCAGCTTAGACCGGGACAGCGAAGCTTTCTTT; CDR3aa: CASSLDRDSEAFF
v_gene: TRBV5-5; d_gene: NA; abundance: few; j_gene: TRBJ2-7; CDR3nt: TGTGCCAGCAGCCCTAGGGCAGGGCGCCCCTACGAGCAGTACTTC; CDR3aa: CASSPRAGRPYEQYF
v_gene: TRBV12-3/TRBV12-4; d_gene: NA; abundance: many; j_gene: TRBJ2-3; CDR3nt: TGTGCCAGCAGTTTGGGGGGACGAGATACGCAGTATTTT; CDR3aa: CASSLGGRDTQYF
v_gene: TRBV27; d_gene: NA; abundance: few; j_gene: TRBJ2-7; CDR3nt: TGTGCCAGCAGTTTAATTGGGGCGGGACTTGCAAGCTACGAGCAGTACTTC; CDR3aa: CASSLIGAGLASYEQYF
v_gene: TRBV20-1; d_gene: NA; abundance: NA; j_gene: TRBJ1-2; CDR3nt: TGCAGTGCTATGTTAGGGGGCTACACCTTC; CDR3aa: CSAMLGGYTF
v_gene: TRBV20-1; d_gene: NA; abundance: NA; j_gene: TRBJ2-5; CDR3nt: TGCAGTGCTTTGCGACCGGGCCGCCAAGAGACCCAGTACTTC; CDR3aa: CSALRPGRQETQYF
v_gene: TRBV4-3; d_gene: NA; abundance: few; j_gene: TRBJ2-7; CDR3nt: TGCGCCAGCAGCCAAGGGGCAGGGACGGGGGAGCAGTACTTC; CDR3aa: CASSQGAGTGEQYF
v_gene: TRBV10-2; d_gene: NA; abundance: many; j_gene: TRBJ2-7; CDR3nt: TGCGCCAGCAGTGAGGTGGGCTACGAGCAGTACTTC; CDR3aa: CASSEVGYEQYF
v_gene: TRBV10-3; d_gene: TRBD1; abundance: NA; j_gene: TRBJ2-1; CDR3nt: TGTGCCATCAGTCCTGGACAGGTACGTGGCAATGAGCAGTTCTTC; CDR3aa: CAISPGQVRGNEQFF
v_gene: TRBV5-1; d_gene: TRBD1; abundance: few; j_gene: TRBJ1-6; CDR3nt: TGCGCCAGCAGCTTGGGTGGGACAGGAGCGAATTCACCCCTCCACTTT; CDR3aa: CASSLGGTGANSPLHF
v_gene: TRBV20-1; d_gene: NA; abundance: few; j_gene: TRBJ2-6; CDR3nt: TGCAGTGCTAGAGAGGGGGGATCATATTCTGGGGCCAACGTCCTGACTTTC; CDR3aa: CSAREGGSYSGANVLTF
v_gene: TRBV12-3/TRBV12-4; d_gene: NA; abundance: NA; j_gene: TRBJ1-1; CDR3nt: TGTGCCAGCAGTATGGGCCGACGGACGAACACTGAAGCTTTCTTT; CDR3aa: CASSMGRRTNTEAFF
v_gene: TRBV7-2; d_gene: NA; abundance: NA; j_gene: TRBJ2-1; CDR3nt: TGTGCCAGCAGCTTAGAATATAACAATGAGCAGTTCTTC; CDR3aa: CASSLEYNNEQFF
v_gene: TRBV5-1; d_gene: NA; abundance: NA; j_gene: TRBJ2-5; CDR3nt: TGCGCCAGCAGCCCCGTGAGGGGTAGGGGAAGATACCAAGAAGAAGAGACCCAGTACTTC; CDR3aa: CASSPVRGRGRYQEEETQYF
v_gene: TRBV4-2; d_gene: TRBD2; abundance: few; j_gene: TRBJ2-1; CDR3nt: TGTGCCAGCAGCCAACGAACTAGCGGGGGTTACAATGAGCAGTTCTTC; CDR3aa: CASSQRTSGGYNEQFF
v_gene: TRBV7-9; d_gene: NA; abundance: few; j_gene: TRBJ2-5; CDR3nt: TGTGCCAGCAGCTTACGGCAGGGCAACCAAGAGACCCAGTACTTC; CDR3aa: CASSLRQGNQETQYF